Described below is a single T cell receptor beta chain sequence and its context. Its antigen is currently unknown. This entry is derived from a study of OX40 agonist ivuxolimab in advanced cancers. Study-level background: Intravenous ivuxolimab was administered to patients every 2 weeks at 0.01 to 10 mg/kg. Hepatocellular carcinoma, melanoma, renal cell or head and neck cancer affected the dose-escalation patients.

General study points: More expanded clones were found, on average, in CD8+ than in CD4+ T cells.

CDR1 SGDLS and CDR2 YYNGEE come from the germline V gene. Trimming at V came to 4 bases and at J to 1 base, leaving 18 bases not matched to a gene. The CDR3 runs 19 residues. The assay was immunoSEQ multiplex PCR, and TCRdb's table has in-frame clones only and misses some. The sample contains 55,000 to 85,000 clones, 92% of which appear only once. The chain couples TRBV9 to TRBJ2-5; 8 nucleotides match TRBD2. This sample comprised CD4+ or CD8+ T cells sorted from blood, obtained in a trial of the OX40 agonist ivuxolimab. This TCR was sampled from an adult with an advanced solid tumor such as melanoma, head and neck, liver or kidney cancer. CDR3 in DNA: TGTGCCAGCAGCCCCAAAAACGGTAACGGGGGGGGTAGCCAAGAGACCCAGTACTTC. This encodes CASSPKNGNGGGSQETQYF.